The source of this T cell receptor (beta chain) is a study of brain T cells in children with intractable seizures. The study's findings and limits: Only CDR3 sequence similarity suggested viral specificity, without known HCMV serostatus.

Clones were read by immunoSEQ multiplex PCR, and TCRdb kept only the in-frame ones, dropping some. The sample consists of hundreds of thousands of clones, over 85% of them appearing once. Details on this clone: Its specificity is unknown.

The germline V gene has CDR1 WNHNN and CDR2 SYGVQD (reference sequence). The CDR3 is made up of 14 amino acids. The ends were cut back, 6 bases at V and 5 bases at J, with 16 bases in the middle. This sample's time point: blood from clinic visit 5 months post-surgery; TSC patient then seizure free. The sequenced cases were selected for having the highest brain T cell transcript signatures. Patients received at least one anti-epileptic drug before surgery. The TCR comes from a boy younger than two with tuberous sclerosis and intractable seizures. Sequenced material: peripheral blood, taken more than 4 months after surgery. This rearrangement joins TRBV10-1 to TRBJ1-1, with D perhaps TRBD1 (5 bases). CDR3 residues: CASSLSGHLTEAFF. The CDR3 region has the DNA TGCGCCAGCAGCCTAAGTGGACACTTGACTGAAGCTTTCTTT.